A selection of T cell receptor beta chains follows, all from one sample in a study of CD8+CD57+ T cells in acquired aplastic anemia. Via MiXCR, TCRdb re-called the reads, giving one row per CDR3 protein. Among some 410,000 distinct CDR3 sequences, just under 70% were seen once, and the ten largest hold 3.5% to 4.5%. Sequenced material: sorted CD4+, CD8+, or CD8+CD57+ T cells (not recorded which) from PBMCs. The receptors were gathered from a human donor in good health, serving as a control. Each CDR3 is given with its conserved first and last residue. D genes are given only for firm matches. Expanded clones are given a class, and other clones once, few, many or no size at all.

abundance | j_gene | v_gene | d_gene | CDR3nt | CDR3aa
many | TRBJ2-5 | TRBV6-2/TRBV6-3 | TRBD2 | TGTGCCAGCAGTTGGGGACTAGCGGGGCGTCAAGAGACCCAGTACTTC | CASSWGLAGRQETQYF
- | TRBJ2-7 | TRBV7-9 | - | TGTGCCAGCAGCTTACGGGGGGGACAGACCTACAATGACTTC | CASSLRGGQTYNDF
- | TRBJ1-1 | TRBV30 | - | TGTGCCTGGCCAATCGGGAACACTGAAGCTTTCTTT | CAWPIGNTEAFF
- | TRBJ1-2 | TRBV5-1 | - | TGCGCCAGCAGCTTGGTTCCTTCGTACGACTATGGCTACACCTTC | CASSLVPSYDYGYTF
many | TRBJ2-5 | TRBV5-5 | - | TGTGCCAGCAGCCGAGCGGGTTTACAAGAGACCCAGTACTTC | CASSRAGLQETQYF
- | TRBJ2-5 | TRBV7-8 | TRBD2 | TGTGCCAGCAAGTTGACTAGCGGCGGAGAGACCCAGTACTTC | CASKLTSGGETQYF
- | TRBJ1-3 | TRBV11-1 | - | - | CASSAVGTGAKGTYF
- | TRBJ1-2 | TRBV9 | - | TGTGCCAGCAGCCCCCGCCCGAACTATAGCTACACCTTC | CASSPRPNYSYTF
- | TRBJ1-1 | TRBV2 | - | TGCAGTGCTAGAGGTCTTGGTGCTGAAGCTTTCTTT | CSARGLGAEAFF
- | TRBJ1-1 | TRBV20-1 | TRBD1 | TGCAGTGCTGGGACAGGGAAATTCGGTGAAGCTTTCTTT | CSAGTGKFGEAFF
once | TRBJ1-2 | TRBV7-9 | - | TGTGCCAGCAGCTTACTGGATCACGACCGCTATCTATGCACCTTC | CASSLLDHDRYLCTF
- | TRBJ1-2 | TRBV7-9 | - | TGTGCCAGCAGCTTAACAGGAGGAAGTAATTCACCCCTCACCTTC | CASSLTGGSNSPLTF
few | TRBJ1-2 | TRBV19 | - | TGTGCCAGTACCCCTGGGGATGGCTACACCTTC | CASTPGDGYTF
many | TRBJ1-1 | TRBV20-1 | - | TGCAGTGCCCCTCAAGCGGTGAACCAACGAGCTTTCTTT | CSAPQAVNQRAFF
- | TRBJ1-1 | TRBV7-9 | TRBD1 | TGTGCCAGCAGCCCAGTGCTAGGGGGCGGCACACAACCCTTCTTT | CASSPVLGGGTQPFF
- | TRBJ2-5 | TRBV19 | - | TGTGCCAGTATGGTTGGGGGAAGCAATCAGCCCCAGTACTTC | CASMVGGSNQPQYF
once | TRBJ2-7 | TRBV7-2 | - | TGTGCCAGCAGCTTCACAGGGTCGGTTTACGAGCAGTACTTC | CASSFTGSVYEQYF
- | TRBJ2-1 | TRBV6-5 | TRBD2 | TGTGCCAGCAGGGCAAGCGGGAGCAACTACAATGAGCAGTTCTTC | CASRASGSNYNEQFF
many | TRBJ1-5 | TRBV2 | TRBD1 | TGTGCCAGCAGGGGGACAGGGAGGCCCCAGCATTTT | CASRGTGRPQHF
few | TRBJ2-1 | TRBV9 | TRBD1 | TGTGCCAGCAGCGCAGGACCCGGGACAGACTACAATGAGCAGTTCTTC | CASSAGPGTDYNEQFF
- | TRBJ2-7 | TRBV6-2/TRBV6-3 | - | TGTGCCAGCATGGCGAGACTAGAAACGAACGAGCAGTACTTC | CASMARLETNEQYF
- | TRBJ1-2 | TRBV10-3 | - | TGTGCCATCAGTCCCCGTGGGACTAACTATGACTACACCTTC | CAISPRGTNYDYTF
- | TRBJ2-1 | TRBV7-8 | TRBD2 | TGTGCCAGCAGCTTCTTGGGGACTAGCGCCTACAATGAGCAGTTCTTC | CASSFLGTSAYNEQFF
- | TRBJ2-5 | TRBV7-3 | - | TGTGCCAGCAGCTTAGACTGGGAGACGGTCAATAAGCAGTACTTC | CASSLDWETVNKQYF
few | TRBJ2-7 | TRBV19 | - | TGTGCCAGTAGTGTGGGGGGCCCGGGAGCCTTATACGAGCAGTACTTC | CASSVGGPGALYEQYF
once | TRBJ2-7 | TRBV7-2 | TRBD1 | TGTGCCAGCAGCTTAGTCCAGGGGGCAAACGAGCAGTACTTC | CASSLVQGANEQYF
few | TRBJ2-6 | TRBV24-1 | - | TGTGCCACCAGTGGGGGAGGAGGGTCTGGGGCCAACGTCCTGACTTTC | CATSGGGGSGANVLTF
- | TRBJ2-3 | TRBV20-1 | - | TGCAGTGCTACCGTCGCGGGCCGCACAGATACGCAGTATTTT | CSATVAGRTDTQYF
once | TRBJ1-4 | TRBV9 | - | TGTGCCAGCAGCGCAAACTCTGGGACCGGAGATGAAAAACTGTTTTTT | CASSANSGTGDEKLFF
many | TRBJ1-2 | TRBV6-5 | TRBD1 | TGTGCCACCAAACCCAGGGGGCCTGACTATGGCTACACCTTC | CATKPRGPDYGYTF
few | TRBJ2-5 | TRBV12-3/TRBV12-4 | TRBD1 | TGTGCCAGCAGTTTACCGGGACAGCAAGAGACCCAGTACTTC | CASSLPGQQETQYF
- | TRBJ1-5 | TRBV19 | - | TGTGCCAGCAGTACGGAGGGATATCAGCCCCAGTACTTT | CASSTEGYQPQYF
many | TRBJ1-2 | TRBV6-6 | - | TGTGCCAGCAGTTACGGAATCAGGGCGGATGGCTACACCTTC | CASSYGIRADGYTF
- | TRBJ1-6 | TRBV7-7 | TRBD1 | TGTGCCAGCAGATCCGGGACAGGGTACGAGACACACCTCCACTTT | CASRSGTGYETHLHF
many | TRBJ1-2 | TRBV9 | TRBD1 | TGTGCCAGCAGCATCCGACCGACAGGGGGCGACTATGGCTACACCTTC | CASSIRPTGGDYGYTF
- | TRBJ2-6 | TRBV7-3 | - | TGTGCCAGCAGTGAACGGGGGCCATTCGGGGCGAACGTCCTGACTTTC | CASSERGPFGANVLTF
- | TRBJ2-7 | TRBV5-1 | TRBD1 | TGCGCCAGCAGTTTCGCCCGGGACAGCACCTACGAGCAGTACTTC | CASSFARDSTYEQYF
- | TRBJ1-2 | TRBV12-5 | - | TGTGCCAGCAGTTTGGGCTTACACTATGGCTACACCTTC | CASSLGLHYGYTF
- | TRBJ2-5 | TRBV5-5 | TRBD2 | TGTGCCAGCAGCTCCAGACTAGCGTACCAAGAGACCCAGTACTTC | CASSSRLAYQETQYF
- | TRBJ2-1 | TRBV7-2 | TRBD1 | TGTGCCACCAGACAGGGTATGGAGGCATCCTACTACGAGCAGTTCTTC | CATRQGMEASYYEQFF
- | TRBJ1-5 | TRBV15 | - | TGTGCCACCAGCACTCAGACTTACAATCAGCCCCAGCATTTT | CATSTQTYNQPQHF
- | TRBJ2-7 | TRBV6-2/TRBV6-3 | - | TGTGCCAGCAGACCCGGTGTAGCGGCTTCCTACGAGCAGTACTTC | CASRPGVAASYEQYF
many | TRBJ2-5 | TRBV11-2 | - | TGTGCCAGCAGCCCGACATGGGTCCAAGAGACCCAGTACTTC | CASSPTWVQETQYF
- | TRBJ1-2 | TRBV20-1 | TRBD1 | TGCAGTGCTAGTAGGACAGGGGACTATGCCTTC | CSASRTGDYAF
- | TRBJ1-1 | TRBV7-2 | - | TGTGCCAGCAGAACTAGCGGGGGAACAACTGAAGCTTTCTTT | CASRTSGGTTEAFF
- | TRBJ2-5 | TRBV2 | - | TGTGCCAGCAGTCCAGGGGGGAGGGTAAACAAACACTTC | CASSPGGRVNKHF
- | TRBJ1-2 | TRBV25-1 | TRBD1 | TGTGCCAGCAGTGACGACAGGACAGGGGGCAGGGATGGCTACACCTTC | CASSDDRTGGRDGYTF
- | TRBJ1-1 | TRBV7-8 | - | TGTGCCAGCAGCGCCCTAACAGGAGGTGAGACCGAAGCTGCTTTCTTT | CASSALTGGETEAAFF
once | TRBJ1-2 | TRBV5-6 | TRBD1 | TGTGCCAGCAGCCCTGGCCACAGGGGATATGGCTACACCTTC | CASSPGHRGYGYTF
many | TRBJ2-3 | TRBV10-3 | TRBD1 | TGTGCCATCAGTGAGCCGGTTGGACAGGGGTCAGATACGCAGTATTTT | CAISEPVGQGSDTQYF
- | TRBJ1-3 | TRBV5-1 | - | TGCGCCAGCAGCCAAGGTGGAGGGAGAACTGGAAACACCATATATTTT | CASSQGGGRTGNTIYF